The present T cell receptor beta chain was sequenced within a study of CD4+ T cells in melanoma. Study-level findings and limits: In melanoma, neoantigen-specific CD4+ T cells reportedly differed in differentiation state. CD8+ T cell, macrophage and B cell function reportedly correlated with neoantigen-specific CD4+ T cells.

Some clones are missing from TCRdb's copy, which holds only in-frame ones; the method was immunoSEQ multiplex PCR. The sample lists roughly 150,000 clones, around 90% occurring once. A note on this clone: The target antigen is unknown.

V trimming: 5 bases; J trimming: 4 bases; junction bases outside the gene matches: 5. Germline V gives CDR1 MDHEN, CDR2 SYDVKM. The CDR3 covers 13 residues. V usage is TRBV28 and J usage is TRBJ2-7, with TRBD1 identical over 7 bases. The TCR sequence derives from a human donor with melanoma. The CDR3 region is CASSKGAPYEQYF. The CDR3 DNA reads TGTGCCAGCAGTAAGGGGGCGCCGTACGAGCAGTACTTC.